The text below deals with one TCR beta chain. Its cognate antigen has yet to be identified. Base-call qualities are not available, and no considerably larger clone is one nucleotide away. The source of the sample is a study of OX40 agonist ivuxolimab in advanced cancers. As for the study more broadly: Ivuxolimab, which targeted the costimulatory receptor OX40 (CD134), was an agonistic, fully human IgG2 monoclonal antibody. Intravenous ivuxolimab was administered to patients every 2 weeks at six dose levels: 0.01, 0.1, 0.3, 1.5, 3 and 10 mg/kg. Among the 50 to 55 dose-escalation patients, roughly 20 had hepatocellular carcinoma, some 15 melanoma, 9 renal cell carcinoma and 9 head and neck cancer. In the dose-escalation cohort, approximately 82% of patients were male, and the mean age was 60 years with a range of 23 to 79. Patients were allowed to have had prior anti-PD-1, anti-PD-L1 or anti-CTLA-4 therapy, and approximately 43% of the dose-escalation patients had previously received checkpoint inhibitors. Partial responses occurred in three dose-escalation patients: two with cutaneous melanoma and one with hepatocellular carcinoma. Peripheral TCRbeta sequencing aimed to test whether ivuxolimab altered TCR sequence diversity and caused clonal T-cell expansion. The paper reports the monotherapy dose-escalation portion (N of about 54 patients) of the phase I ivuxolimab trial. Overall study outcomes, separate from this receptor: Low levels of normalized T-cell clonal expansion were also seen in some patients who did not respond. After ivuxolimab, more expanded clones were found on average in CD8+ T cells than in CD4+ T cells. In the 0.1-3.0 mg/kg groups, partial responders were among the patients with the lowest normalized peripheral clonal expansion, particularly in CD8+ T cells. The antigen specificity of the peripheral T cells that underwent clonal expansion was not determined. At doses of 0.1 to 3.0 mg/kg, clonal expansion of both CD4+ and CD8+ T cells in blood was seen between baseline and week 6.

Genomic DNA was isolated from the sorted cells so that the TCRbeta CDR3 region could be sequenced. The immunoSEQ Assay was used for sequencing of TCRbeta CDR3 regions. TCRdb took over this immuneACCESS table, retaining in-frame rearrangements with V and J assigned. Such tables are incomplete; in checked studies, under half of the missing clones stem from an unresolved V gene, and the remainder is unexplained. Within this sample are 70,000 to 95,000 clones, with 80% to 90% of them counted one time only. Under 2.5% of the sample is held by the ten biggest clonotypes. Patients with autoimmune disease history or receiving systemic immunosuppression were excluded from the trial. In every dose cohort, peripheral blood was drawn for TCR sequencing at baseline, cycle 4 day 1, and cycle 7 day 1. Samples were obtained from an open-label, multicenter, first-in-human phase I dose-escalation trial of ivuxolimab. Adults with locally advanced or metastatic head and neck squamous cell, hepatocellular, melanoma or renal cell carcinoma were enrolled in the trial. CD4+ and CD8+ T cells were sorted separately from peripheral blood before TCR sequencing.

This specimen was CD4+ or CD8+ T cells sorted from blood, taken in a trial of the OX40 agonist ivuxolimab. The clonotype was recovered from an adult with an advanced solid tumor such as melanoma, head and neck, liver or kidney cancer.

The bases are TGTGCCAGCAGCTCCGGGGGGAACGCCTACGAGCAGTACTTC. This is translated as CASSSGGNAYEQYF. The sequence joins TRBV11-1 to TRBJ2-5, and 7 bases in between align with TRBD2. The DNA matches TRBJ2-7 better at its end, which makes the J call doubtful. The germline V gene (reference sequence) supplies CDR1 SGHAT and CDR2 FQDESV. From the cysteine up to the phenylalanine, the CDR3 has a length of 14 residues. Just the 42-base CDR3 DNA is kept, in frame starting at base 1.